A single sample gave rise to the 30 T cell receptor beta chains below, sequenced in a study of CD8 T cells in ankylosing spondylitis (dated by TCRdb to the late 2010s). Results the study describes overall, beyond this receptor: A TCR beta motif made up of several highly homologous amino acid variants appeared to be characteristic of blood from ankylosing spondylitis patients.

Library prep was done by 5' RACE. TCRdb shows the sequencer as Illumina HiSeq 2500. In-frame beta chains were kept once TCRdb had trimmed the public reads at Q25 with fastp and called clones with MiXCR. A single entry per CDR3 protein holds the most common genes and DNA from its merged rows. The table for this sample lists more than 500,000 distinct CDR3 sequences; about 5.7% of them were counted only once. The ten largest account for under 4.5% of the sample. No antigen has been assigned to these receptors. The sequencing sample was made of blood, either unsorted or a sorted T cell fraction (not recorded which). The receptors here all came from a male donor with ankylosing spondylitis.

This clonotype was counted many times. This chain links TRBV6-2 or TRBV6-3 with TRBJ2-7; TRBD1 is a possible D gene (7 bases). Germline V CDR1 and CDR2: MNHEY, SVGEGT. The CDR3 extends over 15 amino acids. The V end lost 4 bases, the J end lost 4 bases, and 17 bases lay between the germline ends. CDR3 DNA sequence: TGTGCCAGCAGTTCGCTCCCAGGGGGGAAGTACGAGCAGTACTTC. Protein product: CASSSLPGGKYEQYF.

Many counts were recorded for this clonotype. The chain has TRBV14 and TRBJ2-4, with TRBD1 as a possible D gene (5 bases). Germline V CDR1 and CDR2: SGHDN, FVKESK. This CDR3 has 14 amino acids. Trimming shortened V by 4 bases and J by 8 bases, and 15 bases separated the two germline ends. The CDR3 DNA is TGTGCCAGCAGCCCCTCACTGGAAGGGGACATTCAGTACTTC. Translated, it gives CASSPSLEGDIQYF.

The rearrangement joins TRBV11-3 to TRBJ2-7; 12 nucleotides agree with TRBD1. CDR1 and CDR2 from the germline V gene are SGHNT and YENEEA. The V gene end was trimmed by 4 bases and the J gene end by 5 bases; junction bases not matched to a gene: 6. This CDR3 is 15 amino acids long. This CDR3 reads CASSYRDRGRNEQYF. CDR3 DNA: TGTGCCAGCAGCTACCGGGACAGGGGGCGAAACGAGCAGTACTTC.

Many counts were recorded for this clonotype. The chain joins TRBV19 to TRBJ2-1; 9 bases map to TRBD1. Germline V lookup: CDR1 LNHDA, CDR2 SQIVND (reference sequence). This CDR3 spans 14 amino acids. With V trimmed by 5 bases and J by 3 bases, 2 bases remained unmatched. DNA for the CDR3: TGTGCCAGTAGTGGGACAGGGCGCTACAATGAGCAGTTCTTC. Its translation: CASSGTGRYNEQFF.

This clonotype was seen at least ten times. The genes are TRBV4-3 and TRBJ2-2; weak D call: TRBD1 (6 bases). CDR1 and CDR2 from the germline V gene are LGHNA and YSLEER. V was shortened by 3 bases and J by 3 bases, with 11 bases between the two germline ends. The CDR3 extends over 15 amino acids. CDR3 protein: CASSQENRDTGELFF. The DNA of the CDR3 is TGCGCCAGCAGCCAGGAAAACAGGGACACCGGGGAGCTGTTTTTT.

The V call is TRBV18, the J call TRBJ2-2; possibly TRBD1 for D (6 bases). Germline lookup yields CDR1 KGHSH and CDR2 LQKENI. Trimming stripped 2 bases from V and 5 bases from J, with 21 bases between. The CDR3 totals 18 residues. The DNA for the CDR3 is TGTGCCAGCTCACCATCAGTAGCGCAGGGGTCCGCAACCGGGGAGCTGTTTTTT. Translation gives CASSPSVAQGSATGELFF.

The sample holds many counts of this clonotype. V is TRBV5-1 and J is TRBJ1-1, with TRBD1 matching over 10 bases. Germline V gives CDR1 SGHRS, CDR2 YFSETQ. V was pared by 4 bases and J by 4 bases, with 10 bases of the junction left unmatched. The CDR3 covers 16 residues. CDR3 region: CASSADRGPQITEAFF. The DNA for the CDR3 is TGCGCCAGCAGCGCCGACAGGGGGCCACAAATCACTGAAGCTTTCTTT.

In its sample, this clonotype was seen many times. The CDR3 sequence is CASRHPGPPRNTEAFF. The CDR3, as DNA: TGTGCCAGCAGACATCCGGGACCCCCGAGGAACACTGAAGCTTTCTTT. The chain carries TRBV4-2 and TRBJ1-1; D may be TRBD1 (5 bases). The CDR3 spans 16 residues. V shed 6 bases and J shed 1 base, with 18 bases lying between them. Germline lookup yields CDR1 LGHNA and CDR2 YNFKEQ.

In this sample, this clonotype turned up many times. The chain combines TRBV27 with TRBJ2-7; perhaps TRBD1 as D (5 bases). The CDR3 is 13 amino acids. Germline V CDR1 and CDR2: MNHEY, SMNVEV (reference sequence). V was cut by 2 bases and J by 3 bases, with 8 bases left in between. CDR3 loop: CASSLGHYYEQYF. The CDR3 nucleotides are TGTGCCAGCAGTTTAGGACACTACTACGAGCAGTACTTC.

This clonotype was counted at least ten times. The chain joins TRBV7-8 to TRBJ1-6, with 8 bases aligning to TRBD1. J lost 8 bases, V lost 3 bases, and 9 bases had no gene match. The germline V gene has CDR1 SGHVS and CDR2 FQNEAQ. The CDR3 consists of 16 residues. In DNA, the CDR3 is TGTGCCAGCAGCTTCTGGACAGGGCGTTCGGATTCACCCCTCCACTTT. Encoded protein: CASSFWTGRSDSPLHF.

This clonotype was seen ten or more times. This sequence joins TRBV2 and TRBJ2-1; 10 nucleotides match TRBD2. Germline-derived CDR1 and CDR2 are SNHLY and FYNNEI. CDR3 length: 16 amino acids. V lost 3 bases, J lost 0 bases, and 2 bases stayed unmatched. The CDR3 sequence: CASSDLAGDSYNEQFF. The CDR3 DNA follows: TGTGCCAGCAGTGACCTAGCGGGAGACTCCTACAATGAGCAGTTCTTC.

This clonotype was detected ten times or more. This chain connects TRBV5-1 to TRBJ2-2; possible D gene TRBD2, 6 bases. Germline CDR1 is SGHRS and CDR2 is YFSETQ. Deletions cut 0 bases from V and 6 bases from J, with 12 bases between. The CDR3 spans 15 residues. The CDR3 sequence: CASSLDPGSPGELFF. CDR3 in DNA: TGCGCCAGCAGCTTGGATCCCGGGAGCCCCGGGGAGCTGTTTTTT.

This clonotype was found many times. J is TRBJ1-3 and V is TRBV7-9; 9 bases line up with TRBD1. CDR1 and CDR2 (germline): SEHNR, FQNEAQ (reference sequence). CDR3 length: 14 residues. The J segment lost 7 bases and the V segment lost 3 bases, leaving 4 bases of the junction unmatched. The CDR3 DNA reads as TGTGCCAGCAGCTTCGCAGACAGGGGGAACACCATATATTTT. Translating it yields CASSFADRGNTIYF.

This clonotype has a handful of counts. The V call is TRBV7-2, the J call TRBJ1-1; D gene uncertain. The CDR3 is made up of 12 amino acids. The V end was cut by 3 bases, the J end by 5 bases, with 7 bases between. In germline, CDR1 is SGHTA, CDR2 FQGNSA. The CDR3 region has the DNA TGTGCCAGCAGCTTGTGGGCAACTGAAGCTTTCTTT. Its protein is CASSLWATEAFF.

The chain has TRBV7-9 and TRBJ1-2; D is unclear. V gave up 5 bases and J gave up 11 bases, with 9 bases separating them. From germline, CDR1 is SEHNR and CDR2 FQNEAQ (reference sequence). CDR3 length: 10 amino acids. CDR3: CASSGRDYTF. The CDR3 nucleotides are TGTGCCAGCAGCGGCCGGGATTACACCTTC.

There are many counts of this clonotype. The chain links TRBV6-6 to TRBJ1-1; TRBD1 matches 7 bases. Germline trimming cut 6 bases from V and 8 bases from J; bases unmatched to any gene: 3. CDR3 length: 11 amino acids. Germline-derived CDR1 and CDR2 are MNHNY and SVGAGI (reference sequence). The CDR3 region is CASRPGGEAFF. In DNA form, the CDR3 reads TGTGCCAGCAGACCAGGGGGAGAAGCTTTCTTT.

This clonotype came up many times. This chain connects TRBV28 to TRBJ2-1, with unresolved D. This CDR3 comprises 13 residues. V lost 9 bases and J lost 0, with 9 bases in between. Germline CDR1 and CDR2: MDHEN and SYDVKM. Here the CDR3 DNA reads TGTGCCAGTACAGATAGCTCCTACAATGAGCAGTTCTTC. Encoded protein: CASTDSSYNEQFF.

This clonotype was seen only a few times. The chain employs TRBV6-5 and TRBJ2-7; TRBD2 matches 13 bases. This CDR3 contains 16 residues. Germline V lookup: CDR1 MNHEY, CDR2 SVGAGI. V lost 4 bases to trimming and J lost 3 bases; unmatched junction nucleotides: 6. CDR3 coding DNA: TGTGCCAGCAGTTTATGGACTAGCGGGAGTCTCTACGAGCAGTACTTC. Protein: CASSLWTSGSLYEQYF.

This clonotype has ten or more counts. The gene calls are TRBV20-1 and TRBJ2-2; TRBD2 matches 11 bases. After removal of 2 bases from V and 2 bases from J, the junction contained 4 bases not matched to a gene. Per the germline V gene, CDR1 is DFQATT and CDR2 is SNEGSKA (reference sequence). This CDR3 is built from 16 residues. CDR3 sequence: CSARKLAGVNTGELFF. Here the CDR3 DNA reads TGCAGTGCTAGAAAACTAGCGGGGGTTAACACCGGGGAGCTGTTTTTT.

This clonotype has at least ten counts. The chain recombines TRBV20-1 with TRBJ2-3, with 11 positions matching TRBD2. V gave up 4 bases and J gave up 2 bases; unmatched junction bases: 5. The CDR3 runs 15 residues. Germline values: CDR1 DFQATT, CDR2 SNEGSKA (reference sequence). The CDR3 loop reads CSATATSGVTDTQYF. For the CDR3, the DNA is TGCAGTGCTACAGCGACTAGCGGGGTCACAGATACGCAGTATTTT.

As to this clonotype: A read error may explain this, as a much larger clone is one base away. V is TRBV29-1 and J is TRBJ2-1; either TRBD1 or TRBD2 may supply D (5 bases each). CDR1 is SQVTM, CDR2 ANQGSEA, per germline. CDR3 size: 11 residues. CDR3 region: CGARGVNEQFF. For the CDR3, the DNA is TGCGGCGCGAGGGGAGTCAATGAGCAGTTCTTC.

This chain's CDR3 is CASSGPGLAGGLGAYNEQFF. CDR3 nucleotide sequence: TGTGCCAGCAGCGGACCGGGACTAGCGGGAGGTCTCGGGGCCTACAATGAGCAGTTCTTC. V gene TRBV5-8 combines with J gene TRBJ2-1, with TRBD2 matching over 15 bases. The CDR3 totals 20 residues. Trimming at V came to 4 bases and at J to 2 bases, leaving 13 bases not matched to a gene. CDR1 and CDR2 (germline): SGHTS, YDEGEE.

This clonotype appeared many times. DNA for the CDR3: TGTGCCAGCAGTAAGACTAGCGGGACCAAAGAGACCCAGTACTTC. Protein sequence: CASSKTSGTKETQYF. The rearrangement links TRBV6-2 or TRBV6-3 to TRBJ2-5; 11 nucleotides line up with TRBD2. Germline V gene lookup returns CDR1 MNHEY and CDR2 SVGEGT. The CDR3 totals 15 residues. J gave up 3 bases and V 5 bases, and 5 bases lay outside the gene matches.

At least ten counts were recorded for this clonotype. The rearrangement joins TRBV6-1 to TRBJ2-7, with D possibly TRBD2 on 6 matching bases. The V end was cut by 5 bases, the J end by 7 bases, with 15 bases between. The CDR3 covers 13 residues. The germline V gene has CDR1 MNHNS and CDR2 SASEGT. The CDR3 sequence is CASSPTRPDEQYF. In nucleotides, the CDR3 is TGTGCCAGCAGTCCGACTAGGCCGGATGAGCAGTACTTC.

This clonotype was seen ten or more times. The CDR3 here is CASSLVWGVSSADTQYF. The CDR3, as DNA: TGTGCCAGCAGCTTGGTTTGGGGGGTAAGTTCGGCGGATACGCAGTATTTT. The chain combines TRBV5-6 with TRBJ2-3, with a possible D match to TRBD2 (6 bases). The CDR3 runs 17 residues. Germline V gene sequence: CDR1 SGHDT, CDR2 YYEEEE. The V end lost 0 bases, the J end lost 6 bases, and 20 bases lay between the germline ends. Full variable domain (outside the CDR3, taken from reference TRBV5-6 and TRBJ2-3): DAGVTQSPTHLIKTRGQQVTLRCSPKSGHDTVSWYQQALGQGPQFIFQYYEEEERQRGNFPDRFSGHQFPNYSSELNVNALLLGDSALYLCASSLVWGVSSADTQYFGPGTRLTVL.

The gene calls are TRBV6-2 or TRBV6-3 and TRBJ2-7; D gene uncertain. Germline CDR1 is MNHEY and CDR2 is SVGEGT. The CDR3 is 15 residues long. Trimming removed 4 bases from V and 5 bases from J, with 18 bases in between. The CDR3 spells CASSLTGRPHNEQYF. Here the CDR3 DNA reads TGTGCCAGCAGTTTAACCGGGCGACCCCACAACGAGCAGTACTTC.

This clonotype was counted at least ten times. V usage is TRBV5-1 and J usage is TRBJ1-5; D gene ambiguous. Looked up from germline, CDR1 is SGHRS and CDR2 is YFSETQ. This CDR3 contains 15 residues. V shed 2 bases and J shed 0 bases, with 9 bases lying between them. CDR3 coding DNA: TGCGCCAGCAGCTTAGAGGGAAATAGCAATCAGCCCCAGCATTTT. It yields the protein CASSLEGNSNQPQHF.

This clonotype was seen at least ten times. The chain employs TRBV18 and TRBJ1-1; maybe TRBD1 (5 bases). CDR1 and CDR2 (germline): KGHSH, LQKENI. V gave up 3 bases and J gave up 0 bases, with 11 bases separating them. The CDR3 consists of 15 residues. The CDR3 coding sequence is TGTGCCAGCTCACCCGAGGTGGGGCTGAACACTGAAGCTTTCTTT. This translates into CASSPEVGLNTEAFF. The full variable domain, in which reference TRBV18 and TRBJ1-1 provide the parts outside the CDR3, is NAGVMQNPRHLVRRRGQEARLRCSPMKGHSHVYWYRQLPEEGLKFMVYLQKENIIDESGMPKERFSAEFPKEGPSILRIQQVVRGDSAAYFCASSPEVGLNTEAFFGQGTRLTVV.

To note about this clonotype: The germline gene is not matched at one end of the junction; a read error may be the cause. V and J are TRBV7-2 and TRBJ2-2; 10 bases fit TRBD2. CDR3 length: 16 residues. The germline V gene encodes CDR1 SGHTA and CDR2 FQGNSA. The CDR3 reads CASSPGLAANTGELSF. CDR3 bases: TGTGCCAGCAGCCCCGGACTAGCGGCAAACACCGGGGAGCTGTCTTTT. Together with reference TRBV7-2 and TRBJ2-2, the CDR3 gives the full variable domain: GAGVSQSPSNKVTEKGKDVELRCDPISGHTALYWYRQSLGQGLEFLIYFQGNSAPDKSGLPSDRFSAERTGGSVSTLTIQRTQQEDSAVYLCASSPGLAANTGELSFGEGSRLTVL.

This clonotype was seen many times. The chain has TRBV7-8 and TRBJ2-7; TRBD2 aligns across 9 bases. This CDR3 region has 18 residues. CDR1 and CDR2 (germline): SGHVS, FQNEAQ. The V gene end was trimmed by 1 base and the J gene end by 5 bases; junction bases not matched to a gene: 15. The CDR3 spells CASSLVGRLAGFVNEQYF. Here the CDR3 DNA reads TGTGCCAGCAGCTTAGTTGGGCGCCTAGCGGGGTTTGTAAACGAGCAGTACTTC.